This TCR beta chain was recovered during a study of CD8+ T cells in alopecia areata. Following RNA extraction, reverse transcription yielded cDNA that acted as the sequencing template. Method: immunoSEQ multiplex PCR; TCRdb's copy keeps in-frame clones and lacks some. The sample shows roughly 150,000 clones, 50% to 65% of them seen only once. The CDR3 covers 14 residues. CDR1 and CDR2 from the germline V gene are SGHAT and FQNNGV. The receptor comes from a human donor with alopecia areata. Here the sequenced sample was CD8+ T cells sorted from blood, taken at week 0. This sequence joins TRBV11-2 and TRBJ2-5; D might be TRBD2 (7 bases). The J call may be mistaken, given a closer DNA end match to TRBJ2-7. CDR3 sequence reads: CASSLGAGAYEQYF. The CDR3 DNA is TGTGCCAGCAGCTTAGGGGCGGGGGCTTACGAGCAGTACTTC.